The text below deals with one T cell receptor (beta chain). The sample belongs to a study of response to subunit inactivated influenza vaccine. Germline lookup yields CDR1 ENHRY and CDR2 SYGVKD. The CDR3 has 13 amino acids. Trimming left V 7 bases short and J 0 bases short, with 9 bases between. In TCRdb, the RT-PCR reads were re-called with MiXCR into one record per CDR3 protein. The data show approximately 500,000 distinct CDR3 sequences, under 25% seen once. This sample also belongs to another study, concerning T cells expressing NK-cell markers. According to that study: TCR beta cDNA was made by 5'RACE template switching with UMIs. The authors sequenced eight donors, of whom seven were HCMV-seropositive and one was seronegative. A handful of donors had dominant NKG2C+ clonotypes that comprised roughly 1.0-8% of their CD8+ T cells. Topping the CD3+CD56-NKG2C+ fraction as well were these clonotypes, in a few donors.

Sequenced material: CD4+ T cells sorted from PBMCs, taken about 13 days after vaccination. The clonotype comes from a man aged 45 to 65 who received an inactivated influenza vaccine. The rearrangement joins TRBV10-3 to TRBJ1-2; no firm D call. As DNA, the CDR3 is TGTGCCATCACTCCAACCTCTAACTATGGCTACACCTTC. Translating gives CAITPTSNYGYTF.